Shown below are 29 T cell receptor beta chains from a single sample sequenced in a study of long-term antiretroviral therapy in people with HIV. This was the immunoSEQ v3.0 assay at survey level. Assay: immunoSEQ multiplex PCR; the TCRdb copy retains only in-frame clones and omits some. The sample lists more than 35,000 clones, roughly 96% occurring once. This specimen was unsorted PBMCs, taken 3.7 years after starting antiretroviral therapy. The receptors were sampled from a woman aged 45 to 65 with HIV.

CDR3 nucleotides: TGTGCCAGCAGCTTAGATCCTTTTGCAGGGAAGACCCGTCAGCCCCAGCATTTT. Protein: CASSLDPFAGKTRQPQHF. The rearrangement links TRBV11-2 to TRBJ1-5; D possibly corresponds to TRBD1 (5 bases). The CDR3 totals 18 residues. Germline values: CDR1 SGHAT, CDR2 FQNNGV. The ends were cut back, 0 bases at V and 6 bases at J, with 21 bases in the middle.

The gene calls are TRBV7-9 and TRBJ2-7; 7 bases are a match to TRBD1. Germline loops: CDR1 SEHNR, CDR2 FQNEAQ (reference sequence). Trimming at V came to 6 bases and at J to 0 bases, leaving 8 bases not matched to a gene. The CDR3 is 15 amino acids. CDR3 in amino acids: CASSPSTGTSYEQYF. The CDR3 coding sequence is TGTGCCAGCAGTCCCTCGACAGGGACCTCCTACGAGCAGTACTTC.

The table lists this clone with a few counts. V and J are TRBV15 and TRBJ2-7; TRBD1 might be the D (6 bases). V was trimmed by 0 bases and J by 2 bases, leaving 17 bases between them. This CDR3 is 17 amino acids long. CDR1 and CDR2 from the germline V gene are LNHNV and YYDKDF (reference sequence). CDR3 loop: CATSRDPFETGTYEQYF. The CDR3 coding sequence is TGTGCCACCAGCAGAGATCCGTTCGAGACAGGTACCTACGAGCAGTACTTC.

V is TRBV9 and J is TRBJ1-1, with D unresolved. From germline, CDR1 is SGDLS and CDR2 YYNGEE. This CDR3 comprises 15 residues. V gave up 0 bases and J gave up 1 base, with 10 bases separating them. The CDR3 sequence: CASSVVRLGNTEAFF. The CDR3 DNA follows: TGTGCCAGCAGCGTAGTACGGTTAGGGAACACTGAAGCTTTCTTT.

A few counts support this clone. The chain has TRBV18 and TRBJ2-7; D unclear. Trimming left V 2 bases short and J 1 base short, with 12 bases between. The CDR3 consists of 15 residues. In germline, CDR1 is KGHSH, CDR2 LQKENI. The CDR3 sequence is CASSPIAGGSYEQYF. The CDR3 DNA reads TGTGCCAGCTCACCAATCGCAGGCGGATCCTACGAGCAGTACTTC. The variable domain in full, completed from reference TRBV18 and TRBJ2-7, reads NAGVMQNPRHLVRRRGQEARLRCSPMKGHSHVYWYRQLPEEGLKFMVYLQKENIIDESGMPKERFSAEFPKEGPSILRIQQVVRGDSAAYFCASSPIAGGSYEQYFGPGTRLTVT.

In DNA form, the CDR3 reads TGTGCCAGCAGTGAGGGTGCGGTAACTGTGGGGCACTCCTACAATGAGCAGTTCTTC. Its translation is CASSEGAVTVGHSYNEQFF. The V and J genes are TRBV6-4 and TRBJ2-1; tentatively, D is TRBD1 (5 bases). The CDR3 extends over 19 amino acids. CDR1 MRHNA and CDR2 SNTAGT come from the germline V gene. The ends were cut back, 3 bases at V and 0 bases at J, with 21 bases in the middle.

This chain joins TRBV29-1 and TRBJ2-3; 8 bases fit TRBD1. From germline, CDR1 is SQVTM and CDR2 ANQGSEA. The CDR3 spans 13 residues. J gave up 1 base and V 6 bases, and 3 bases lay outside the gene matches. CDR3 residues: CSVTGAGTDTQYF. The CDR3, as DNA: TGCAGCGTGACAGGGGCCGGCACAGATACGCAGTATTTT.

This chain connects TRBV4-1 to TRBJ2-1; the D gene could be TRBD1 or TRBD2 (6 bases each). The CDR3 is 15 amino acids. The germline gives CDR1 MGHRA, CDR2 YSYEKL. The V end was cut by 0 bases, the J end by 6 bases, with 12 bases between. The CDR3 sequence is CASSQDSGATNEQFF. CDR3 bases: TGCGCCAGCAGCCAAGATTCGGGGGCCACCAATGAGCAGTTCTTC.

The genes are TRBV13 and TRBJ1-2; 10 nucleotides match TRBD1. This CDR3 has 16 residues. Per the germline V gene, CDR1 is PRHDT and CDR2 is FYEKMQ (reference sequence). V shed 0 bases, J shed 1 base, and the junction held 2 bases outside the gene matches. The CDR3 DNA reads as TGTGCCAGCAGCTTAGGAGGACAGGGGGGTAACTATGGCTACACCTTC. This translates into CASSLGGQGGNYGYTF.

The V call is TRBV18, the J call TRBJ1-3; D is unresolved. Trimming shortened V by 6 bases and J by 2 bases, and 11 bases separated the two germline ends. Germline V CDR1 and CDR2: KGHSH, LQKENI. This CDR3 contains 14 residues. The CDR3 protein is CASSQEGAGNTIYF. CDR3 DNA: TGTGCCAGCTCCCAGGAGGGAGCTGGAAACACCATATATTTT.

This clone came up once. The genes are TRBV2 and TRBJ1-1; no reliable D call. This CDR3 has 14 amino acids. CDR1 and CDR2 (germline): SNHLY, FYNNEI. V shed 0 bases and J shed 4 bases, with 9 bases lying between them. The CDR3 DNA reads as TGTGCCAGCAGTGAAGCGGGGATCCTCACTGAAGCTTTCTTT. The encoded protein is CASSEAGILTEAFF.

The genes are TRBV6-6 and TRBJ1-2; TRBD1 is a possible D gene (5 bases). Trimming shortened V by 8 bases and J by 0 bases, and 10 bases separated the two germline ends. This CDR3 is 13 amino acids long. CDR1 is MNHNY and CDR2 is SVGAGI in the germline V gene (reference sequence). For the CDR3, the DNA is TGTGCCAGCCGACAGTCTGCTAACTATGGCTACACCTTC. Protein: CASRQSANYGYTF.

The rearrangement uses TRBV2 and TRBJ2-7; 8 bases are shared with TRBD1. Germline V gene data show CDR1 as SNHLY and CDR2 as FYNNEI. This CDR3 contains 12 residues. V trimming: 8 bases; J trimming: 1 base; junction bases outside the gene matches: 1. Written as DNA, the CDR3 is TGTGCCAGCGGGACAGGTTCCTACGAGCAGTACTTC. Its translation: CASGTGSYEQYF.

The V gene is TRBV6-1, the J gene TRBJ2-3, with a possible D match to TRBD2 (7 bases). CDR1 and CDR2 from the germline V gene are MNHNS and SASEGT. The CDR3 runs 16 residues. V lost 1 base to trimming and J lost 3 bases, with 14 bases between them. This chain's CDR3 is CASSEGWGGVTDTQYF. The CDR3 bases are TGTGCCAGCAGTGAAGGGTGGGGGGGCGTAACAGATACGCAGTATTTT.

The chain employs TRBV7-8 and TRBJ2-6; 8 nucleotides match TRBD1. With V trimmed by 5 bases and J by 3 bases, 12 bases remained unmatched. In germline, CDR1 is SGHVS, CDR2 FQNEAQ. CDR3 length: 18 amino acids. The CDR3 loop reads CASSDRTGLFNGANVLTF. As DNA, the CDR3 is TGTGCCAGCAGCGACCGGACAGGGCTTTTTAATGGGGCCAACGTCCTGACTTTC. Variable domain in full (rest from reference TRBV7-8 and TRBJ2-6): GAGVSQSPRYKVAKRGQDVALRCDPISGHVSLFWYQQALGQGPEFLTYFQNEAQLDKSGLPSDRFFAERPEGSVSTLKIQRTQQEDSAVYLCASSDRTGLFNGANVLTFGAGSRLTVL.

This clone was counted only a few times. The chain couples TRBV7-8 to TRBJ1-2; D not resolved. The CDR3 is 11 residues long. Trimming took 1 base from V and 8 from J, leaving 5 bases between them. The germline CDR1 and CDR2 sequences are SGHVS and FQNEAQ. The CDR3 sequence is CASSLGKGYTF. CDR3 coding DNA: TGTGCCAGCAGCTTAGGGAAAGGCTACACCTTC.

This sequence joins TRBV5-1 and TRBJ2-7; D is unresolved. The germline V gene has CDR1 SGHRS and CDR2 YFSETQ. This CDR3 is 11 amino acids long. The V end was cut by 4 bases, the J end by 7 bases, with 9 bases between. The CDR3 bases are TGCGCCAGCAGCGGGCAAACGGAGCAGTACTTC. It yields the protein CASSGQTEQYF.

J is TRBJ1-2 and V is TRBV7-9; TRBD1 matches 9 bases. Germline V gives CDR1 SEHNR, CDR2 FQNEAQ (reference sequence). The CDR3 extends over 13 amino acids. Trimming took 6 bases from V and 5 from J; bases not matched to a gene: 4. The CDR3 region has the DNA TGTGCCAGCAGTTGGGACAGGGAATATGGCTACACCTTC. Translation: CASSWDREYGYTF.

The rearrangement links TRBV4-1 to TRBJ2-7, with 7 bases that match TRBD1. The CDR3 loop spans 15 amino acids. V was pared by 5 bases and J by 3 bases, with 10 bases of the junction left unmatched. CDR1 is MGHRA, CDR2 YSYEKL, per germline. As DNA, the CDR3 is TGCGCCAGCAGCTTACGGACAGGTCGAAACTACGAGCAGTACTTC. Its translation is CASSLRTGRNYEQYF.

The J gene is TRBJ2-5, the V gene TRBV9; maybe TRBD1 (5 bases). CDR3 length equals 15 residues. Trimming removed 0 bases from V and 1 base from J, with 10 bases in between. Germline V gene lookup returns CDR1 SGDLS and CDR2 YYNGEE. CDR3 residues: CASSVGQLSQETQYF. The CDR3 nucleotides are TGTGCCAGCAGCGTAGGACAGCTTTCCCAAGAGACCCAGTACTTC.

The chain couples TRBV9 to TRBJ1-2, with a tentative D call TRBD1 (6 bases). The CDR3 has 15 residues. V gave up 3 bases and J gave up 5 bases, with 17 bases separating them. Germline V gene lookup returns CDR1 SGDLS and CDR2 YYNGEE. CDR3: CASSAGDSGVYGYTF. The CDR3 DNA reads TGTGCCAGCAGCGCGGGCGACTCAGGGGTTTATGGCTACACCTTC. Filled out from reference TRBV9 and TRBJ1-2, the complete variable domain reads DSGVTQTPKHLITATGQRVTLRCSPRSGDLSVYWYQQSLDQGLQFLIQYYNGEERAKGNILERFSAQQFPDLHSELNLSSLELGDSALYFCASSAGDSGVYGYTFGSGTRLTVV.

CDR3 amino acids: CASSVAGGNAYEQYF. The CDR3, as DNA: TGTGCCAGCAGCGTAGCGGGGGGCAACGCCTACGAGCAGTACTTC. V usage is TRBV9 and J usage is TRBJ2-7; D perhaps matches TRBD2 (7 bases). CDR1 SGDLS and CDR2 YYNGEE come from the germline V gene. The CDR3 spans 15 residues. Trimming took off 0 bases at V and 2 bases at J, with 12 bases between the two ends.

The rearrangement joins TRBV5-6 to TRBJ1-3; D gene unclear. V lost 1 base to trimming and J lost 4 bases, with 9 bases between them. Germline loops: CDR1 SGHDT, CDR2 YYEEEE. The CDR3 is made up of 14 amino acids. CDR3: CASSLLGSGNTIYF. CDR3 sequence (DNA): TGTGCCAGCAGCTTGTTGGGTTCCGGAAACACCATATATTTT.

V and J are TRBV5-8 and TRBJ1-2; tentatively, D is TRBD1 (5 bases). The CDR3 runs 16 residues. Trimming stripped 0 bases from V and 4 bases from J, with 16 bases between. Germline V lookup: CDR1 SGHTS, CDR2 YDEGEE. DNA for the CDR3: TGTGCCAGCAGCTTGGGACAGCGCAGGGAAACCTATGGCTACACCTTC. Translated, it gives CASSLGQRRETYGYTF.

This clone was detected only once. The chain has TRBV30 and TRBJ2-2; D possibly corresponds to TRBD1 (5 bases). The CDR3 has 14 residues. Germline V gene lookup returns CDR1 GTSNPN and CDR2 SVGIG (reference sequence). Trimming left V 4 bases short and J 0 bases short, with 9 bases between. Here the CDR3 reads CAWIRAANTGELFF. CDR3 in DNA: TGTGCCTGGATCAGGGCCGCGAACACCGGGGAGCTGTTTTTT. Using reference TRBV30 and TRBJ2-2 for the parts outside the CDR3, the full variable domain is SQTIHQWPATLVQPVGSPLSLECTVEGTSNPNLYWYRQAAGRGLQLLFYSVGIGQISSEVPQNLSASRPQDRQFILSSKKLLLSDSGFYLCAWIRAANTGELFFGEGSRLTVL.

CDR3 sequence reads: CASTPSRDTGELFF. Here the CDR3 DNA reads TGTGCCAGCACCCCAAGTAGGGACACCGGGGAGCTGTTTTTT. This chain uses TRBV16 with TRBJ2-2; no reliable D call. The CDR3 length is 14 residues. The germline V and J ends were trimmed by 7 bases and 3 bases, with 12 bases remaining between them. Germline V CDR1 and CDR2: KGHSY, FQNENV. Based on the CDR3 plus reference TRBV16 and TRBJ2-2, the full variable domain is GEEVAQTPKHLVRGEGQKAKLYCAPIKGHSYVFWYQQVLKNEFKFLISFQNENVFDETGMPKERFSAKCLPNSPCSLEIQATKLEDSAVYFCASTPSRDTGELFFGEGSRLTVL.

This sequence joins TRBV2 and TRBJ2-1; 9 bases are shared with TRBD2. Germline trimming cut 0 bases from V and 8 bases from J; bases unmatched to any gene: 2. This CDR3 spans 14 amino acids. Per germline, CDR1 SNHLY and CDR2 FYNNEI. DNA for the CDR3: TGTGCCAGCAGTGAAGCGCGGGGGGGCCATGAGCAGTTCTTC. Translated: CASSEARGGHEQFF.

The chain couples TRBV18 to TRBJ1-1; TRBD1 might be the D (6 bases). The germline V and J ends were trimmed by 5 bases and 1 base, with 8 bases remaining between them. CDR1 KGHSH and CDR2 LQKENI come from the germline V gene. The length of the CDR3 is 13 residues. CDR3 region: CASSLGQNTEAFF. CDR3 DNA: TGTGCCAGCTCATTGGGACAGAACACTGAAGCTTTCTTT.

The chain uses TRBV30 and TRBJ2-5, with 8 bases identical to TRBD2. The junction had 9 bases not matched to a gene; V was cut back by 4 bases and J by 5 bases. Per the germline V gene, CDR1 is GTSNPN and CDR2 is SVGIG (reference sequence). The CDR3 totals 14 residues. The chain's CDR3 is CAWTGAGGDETQYF. The CDR3 DNA reads TGTGCCTGGACGGGGGCGGGGGGCGATGAGACCCAGTACTTC.